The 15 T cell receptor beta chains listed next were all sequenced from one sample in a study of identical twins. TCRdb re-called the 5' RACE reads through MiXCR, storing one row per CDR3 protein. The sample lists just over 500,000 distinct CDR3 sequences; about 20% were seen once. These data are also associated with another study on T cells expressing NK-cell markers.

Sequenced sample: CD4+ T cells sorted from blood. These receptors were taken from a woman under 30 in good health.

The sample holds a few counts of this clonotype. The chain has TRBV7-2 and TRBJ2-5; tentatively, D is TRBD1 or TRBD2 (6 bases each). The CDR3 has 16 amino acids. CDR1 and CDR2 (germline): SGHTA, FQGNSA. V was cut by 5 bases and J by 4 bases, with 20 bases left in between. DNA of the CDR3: TGTGCCAGCAGCCACCACCCGGGGGCGGTGGGAGAGACCCAGTACTTC. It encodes CASSHHPGAVGETQYF.

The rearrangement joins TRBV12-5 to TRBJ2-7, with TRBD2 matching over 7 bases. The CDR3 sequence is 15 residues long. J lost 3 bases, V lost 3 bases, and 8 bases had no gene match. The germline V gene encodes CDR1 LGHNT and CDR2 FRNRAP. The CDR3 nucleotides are TGTGCTAGTGGTTTAAAAGCGGGAAGTCGCTACGAGCAGTACTTC. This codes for CASGLKAGSRYEQYF.

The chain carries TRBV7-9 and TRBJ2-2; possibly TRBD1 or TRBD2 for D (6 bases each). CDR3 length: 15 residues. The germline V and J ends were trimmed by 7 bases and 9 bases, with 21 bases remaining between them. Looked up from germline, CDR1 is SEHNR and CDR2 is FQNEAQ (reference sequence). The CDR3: CASTLTGARPWELFF. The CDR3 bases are TGTGCCAGCACCCTAACGGGGGCCAGACCCTGGGAGCTGTTTTTT.

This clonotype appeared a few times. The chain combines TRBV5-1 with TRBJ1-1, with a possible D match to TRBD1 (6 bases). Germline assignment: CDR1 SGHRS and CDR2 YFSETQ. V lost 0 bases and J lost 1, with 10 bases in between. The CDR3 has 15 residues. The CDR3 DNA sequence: TGCGCCAGCAGCTTGGCCACAGGGTGGAACACTGAAGCTTTCTTT. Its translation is CASSLATGWNTEAFF.

The CDR3 sequence: CASSSREEREMVGELFF. The CDR3 DNA reads TGTGCCAGCAGCTCGCGAGAGGAGCGGGAGATGGTCGGGGAGCTGTTTTTT. This rearrangement joins TRBV7-9 to TRBJ2-2; TRBD2 agrees at 8 bases. In germline, CDR1 is SEHNR, CDR2 FQNEAQ (reference sequence). With 4 bases clipped from V and 7 bases from J, the junction kept 14 bases outside the gene matches. This CDR3 has 17 amino acids.

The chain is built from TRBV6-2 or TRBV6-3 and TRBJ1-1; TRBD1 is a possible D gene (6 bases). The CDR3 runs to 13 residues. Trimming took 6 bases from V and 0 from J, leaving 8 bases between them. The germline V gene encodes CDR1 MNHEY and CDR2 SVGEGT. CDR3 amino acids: CASRTGMNTEAFF. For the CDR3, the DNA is TGTGCCAGCAGAACAGGGATGAACACTGAAGCTTTCTTT.

The CDR3 sequence is CASSVTSNYEQYF. CDR3 nucleotide sequence: TGTGCCAGCAGTGTGACTAGCAACTACGAGCAGTACTTC. The chain recombines TRBV6-2 or TRBV6-3 with TRBJ2-7, with 7 bases lining up with TRBD2. This CDR3 has 13 residues. Germline trimming cut 5 bases from V and 3 bases from J; bases unmatched to any gene: 4. CDR1 and CDR2 (germline): MNHEY, SVGEGT.

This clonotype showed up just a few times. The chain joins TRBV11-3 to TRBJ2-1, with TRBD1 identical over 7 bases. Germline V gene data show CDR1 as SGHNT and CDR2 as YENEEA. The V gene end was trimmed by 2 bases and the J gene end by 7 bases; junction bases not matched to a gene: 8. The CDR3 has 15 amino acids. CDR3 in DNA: TGTGCCAGCAGCTTATCCACCGGGACAGATAATGAGCAGTTCTTC. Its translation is CASSLSTGTDNEQFF.

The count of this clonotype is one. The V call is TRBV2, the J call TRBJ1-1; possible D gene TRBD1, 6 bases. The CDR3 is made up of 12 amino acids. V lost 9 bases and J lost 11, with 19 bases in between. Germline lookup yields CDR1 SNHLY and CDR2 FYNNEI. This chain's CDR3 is CASTDRGAMAFF. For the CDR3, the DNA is TGTGCCAGTACGGACAGAGGGGCGATGGCTTTCTTT.

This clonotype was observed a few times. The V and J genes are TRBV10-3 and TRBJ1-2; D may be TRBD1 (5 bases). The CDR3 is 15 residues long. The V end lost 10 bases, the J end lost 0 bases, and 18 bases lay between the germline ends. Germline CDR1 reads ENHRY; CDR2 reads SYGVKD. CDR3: CATNSGELANYGYTF. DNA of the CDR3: TGTGCCACCAACTCGGGGGAGTTAGCTAACTATGGCTACACCTTC.

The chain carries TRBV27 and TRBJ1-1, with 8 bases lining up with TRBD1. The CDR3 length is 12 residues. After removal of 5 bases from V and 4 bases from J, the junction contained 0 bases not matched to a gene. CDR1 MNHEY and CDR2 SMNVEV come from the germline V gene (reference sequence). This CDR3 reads CASSGTGTEAFF. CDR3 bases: TGTGCCAGCAGTGGGACAGGCACTGAAGCTTTCTTT.

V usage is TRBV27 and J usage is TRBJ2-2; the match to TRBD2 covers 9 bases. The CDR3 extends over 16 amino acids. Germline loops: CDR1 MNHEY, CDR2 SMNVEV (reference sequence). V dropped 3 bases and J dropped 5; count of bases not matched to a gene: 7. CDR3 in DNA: TGTGCCAGCAGTTTTGCTGGCGGGAGGGGAACCGGGGAGCTGTTTTTT. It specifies CASSFAGGRGTGELFF.

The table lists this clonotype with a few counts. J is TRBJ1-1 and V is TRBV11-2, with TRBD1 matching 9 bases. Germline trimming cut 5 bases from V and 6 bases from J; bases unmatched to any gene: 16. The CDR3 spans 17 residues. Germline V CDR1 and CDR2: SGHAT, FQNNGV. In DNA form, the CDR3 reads TGTGCCAGCAGCGTCCTCCTGGGGACAGGGATTTTGGCTGAAGCTTTCTTT. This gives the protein CASSVLLGTGILAEAFF.

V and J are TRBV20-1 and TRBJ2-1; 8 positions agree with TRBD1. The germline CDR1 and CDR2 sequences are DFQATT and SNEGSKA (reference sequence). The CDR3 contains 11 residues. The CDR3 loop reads CSPRGQGEQFF. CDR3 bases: TGCAGCCCCAGGGGGCAGGGTGAGCAGTTCTTC.

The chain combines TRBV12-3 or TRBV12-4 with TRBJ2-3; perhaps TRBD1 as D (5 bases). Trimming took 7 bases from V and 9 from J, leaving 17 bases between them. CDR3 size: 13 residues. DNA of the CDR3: TGTGCCAGCATTAAAACAGGAGTTTGGACGCAGTATTTT. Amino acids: CASIKTGVWTQYF.